This T cell receptor (beta chain) stems from a study of T cell responses to AZD1222 COVID-19 vaccine (dated by TCRdb to the early 2020s). Context from the whole study: AZD1222 recipients whose second dose came at about 4 weeks and those whose second dose came at about 12 weeks were combined into one group, since spike-specific TCR depth and breadth did not differ between the two schedules. A total of 233 trial participants underwent TCR sequencing, of whom 207 received two doses of AZD1222 and about 26 received two doses of the MenACWY control vaccine. Trial participants were enrolled by age into 18-55, 56-69 and 70-plus year subgroups, with approximately 160, 26 and 62 TCR-sequenced participants respectively.

The sample's time point, from its label and the paper: baseline before first vaccination. The vaccinee samples were drawn from two UK trials, COV001 and COV002, one of which was a single-blind randomized controlled phase 2/3 trial testing AZD1222 (ChAdOx1 nCoV-19) in healthy adults. Trial participant PBMC samples were collected at day 0 and day 28 after the second dose for TCRbeta chain sequencing. This clone has more than one count but fewer than ten. Its specific antigen is unknown. Base qualities are not recorded, but no much larger clone differs from it by a single base. From cysteine to phenylalanine, the CDR3 is 15 amino acids long. CDR3 DNA only is kept here, 45 bases in frame from base 1. V gives up 0 bases and J gives up 8 bases, and the segment between their germline ends measures 16 bases. CDR1 and CDR2 were assigned from the germline V gene as KGHSH and LQKENI. General findings and caveats noted by the study authors: Most participants were white British and females outnumbered males, and the authors suggested that clonal diversity may have been underestimated. The 56-69-year group was small, and its depth increase did not reach significance, likely because of low power. Only five or six AZD1222 recipients were SARS-CoV-2 seropositive at baseline, limiting conclusions about previously exposed vaccinees. Epitopes outside the regions mutated in the B.1.351 and B.1.1.7 variants were reportedly recognized by nearly half of the unique spike-specific TCRs. CD4 TCRs associated with the vaccine covered the entire spike protein, and the dominant responses were in regions 160-218 and 743-854. A significant rise in spike-specific TCR breadth and depth was observed after two AZD1222 doses relative to day 0 and relative to MenACWY recipients. No day 14 peak-response samples were available, so repertoires were characterized only after the peak T cell response.

The CDR3 regions of human TCRbeta chains were analyzed by immunosequencing. From the authors' description of their analysis: Repertoire TCRs were matched against a reference library of SARS-CoV-2-specific TCRs generated with the MIRA antigen-specificity platform. Breadth meant the fraction of unique TCRs that were SARS-CoV-2-associated, whereas depth meant the fraction of total T cells that were SARS-CoV-2-associated. Using the MIRA data, each spike-specific TCR was mapped to the spike region that the TCR reacts to and placed in a CD4 or CD8 class. Log10-transformed breadth and depth values were compared by one-way ANOVA with Sidak's multiple comparisons tests. Sourced from immuneACCESS, this table was stored by TCRdb with only in-frame sequences that have V and J called. A share of the clones is absent; for the studies checked, an unresolved V gene accounts for under half, and the remainder has no known explanation. For V, J and clone size, that table is used; D and trimming come from the DNA. Recorded for this sample are fewer than 200,000 clones; 85% to 95% of them occurred a single time. The top ten clones comprise over 9.5% of the sample.

The chain links TRBV18 with TRBJ1-2; the D segment could be TRBD1, given 6 matching bases. The specimen was peripheral blood, collected on day 0 of AZD1222 vaccination. The TCR sequence derives from an adult in good health. The bases are TGTGCCAGCTCACCACCCGGGACGGGGGCTCAGGGCTACACCTTC. Its protein reads: CASSPPGTGAQGYTF.